Detailed here is one T cell receptor (beta chain). This CDR3 has 17 amino acids. Trimming took 3 bases from V and 5 from J; bases not matched to a gene: 13. Germline V gene data show CDR1 as LGHNA and CDR2 as YSLEER. The method was immunoSEQ multiplex PCR; TCRdb's version includes in-frame clones alone and lacks a portion of them. Seen here are about 59,000 clones, 87% observed once, and the top ten hold 5.3%. This specimen comes from a study of T cell changes during pregnancy in multiple sclerosis. This chain links TRBV4-3 with TRBJ2-1, with 7 bases lining up with TRBD1. Sequencing was performed on peripheral blood from another person, used as feeder cells. This receptor was obtained from a human donor whose cells served as feeder cells for cultures in a pregnancy study. The CDR3 region is CASSQGSSGTDDNEQFF. CDR3 nucleotides: TGCGCCAGCAGCCAGGGATCTTCCGGGACAGACGACAATGAGCAGTTCTTC.